The 5 T cell receptor beta chains in this list originate from one sample, sequenced in a study of CD8+ T cells in alopecia areata. Sequencing used cDNA as its template, made by extracting RNA and reverse transcribing it. Sequencing used immunoSEQ multiplex PCR; TCRdb keeps in-frame clones, though not all of them. The sample includes 190,000 or so clones, roughly 61% of them seen just once. Described treatment: oral pan-JAK inhibitor, 5-10 mg twice daily. Sequences were derived from CD8+ T cells sorted from blood, sampled at week 24, from a patient treated with tofacitinib. These TCRs come from a human donor with alopecia areata.

This clone was recorded a few times. The V gene is TRBV29-1, the J gene TRBJ2-7; a possible D gene is TRBD2 (6 bases). The CDR3 has 13 amino acids. The ends were cut back, 6 bases at V and 1 base at J, with 13 bases in the middle. CDR1 is SQVTM and CDR2 is ANQGSEA in the germline V gene. The CDR3: CSVRLAGSYEQYF. CDR3 coding DNA: TGCAGCGTCCGCCTCGCGGGATCCTACGAGCAGTACTTC.

This clone has only a few counts. This chain uses TRBV29-1 with TRBJ2-7, with D unclear. This CDR3 contains 13 residues. V was trimmed by 4 bases and J by 3 bases, leaving 13 bases between them. Germline values: CDR1 SQVTM, CDR2 ANQGSEA. CDR3 sequence reads: CSVVLSLGYEQYF. For the CDR3, the DNA is TGCAGCGTTGTCCTCTCCCTGGGCTACGAGCAGTACTTC.

The rearrangement links TRBV4-2 to TRBJ1-6; D gene ambiguous. There are 17 residues in the CDR3. Germline V CDR1 and CDR2: LGHNA, YNFKEQ. The V and J ends lost 0 bases and 0 bases respectively, with 9 bases between them. The CDR3 DNA reads as TGTGCCAGCAGCCAAGATTTGGGGAGCTCCTATAATTCACCCCTCCACTTT. This encodes CASSQDLGSSYNSPLHF.

The chain couples TRBV7-6 to TRBJ2-5; D unresolved. The CDR3 consists of 17 residues. CDR1 and CDR2 from the germline V gene are SGHVS and FNYEAQ. The V and J ends lost 0 bases and 0 bases respectively, with 14 bases between them. The CDR3 DNA follows: TGTGCCAGCAGCTTAGCGACGGTATCTGGGTACCAAGAGACCCAGTACTTC. It translates to CASSLATVSGYQETQYF.

V and J are TRBV5-1 and TRBJ2-7, with TRBD1 matching over 9 bases. The CDR3 length is 12 residues. Germline lookup yields CDR1 SGHRS and CDR2 YFSETQ. V lost 4 bases and J lost 6; bases outside the gene matches: 2. This CDR3 is CASSGTGTEQYF. CDR3 nucleotide sequence: TGCGCCAGCAGCGGGACAGGGACCGAGCAGTACTTC. Combining the CDR3 with reference TRBV5-1 and TRBJ2-7 gives the whole variable domain KAGVTQTPRYLIKTRGQQVTLSCSPISGHRSVSWYQQTPGQGLQFLFEYFSETQRNKGNFPGRFSGRQFSNSRSEMNVSTLELGDSALYLCASSGTGTEQYFGPGTRLTVT.